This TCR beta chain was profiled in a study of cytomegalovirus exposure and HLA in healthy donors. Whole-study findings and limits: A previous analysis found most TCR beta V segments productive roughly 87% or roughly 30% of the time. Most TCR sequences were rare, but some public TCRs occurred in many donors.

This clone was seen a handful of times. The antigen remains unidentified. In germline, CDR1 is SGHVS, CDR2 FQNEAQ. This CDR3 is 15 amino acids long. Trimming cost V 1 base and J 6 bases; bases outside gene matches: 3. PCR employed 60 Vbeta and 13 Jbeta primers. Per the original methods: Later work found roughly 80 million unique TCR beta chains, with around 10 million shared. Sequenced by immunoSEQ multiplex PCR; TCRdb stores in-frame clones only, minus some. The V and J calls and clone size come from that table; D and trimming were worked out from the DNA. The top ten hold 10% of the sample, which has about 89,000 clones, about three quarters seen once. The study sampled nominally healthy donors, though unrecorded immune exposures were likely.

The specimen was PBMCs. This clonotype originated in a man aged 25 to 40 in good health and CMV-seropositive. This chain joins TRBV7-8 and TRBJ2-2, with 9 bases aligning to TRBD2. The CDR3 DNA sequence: TGTGCCAGCAGCTTAGAGCGGGGGGCCCCCGGGGAGCTGTTTTTT. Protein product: CASSLERGAPGELFF.